The present T cell receptor beta chain was sequenced within a study of CD8+ T cells in alopecia areata. Lesional scalp punch biopsies and peripheral blood were collected from alopecia areata patients. Cell sorting was applied to PBMCs, and CD4+ and CD8+ T cells were collected. Sequencing templates came from extracted RNA that was reverse transcribed into cDNA. Sequencing used immunoSEQ multiplex PCR; TCRdb keeps in-frame clones, though not all of them. This sample has about 130,000 clones; roughly 54% occur once, and the top ten carry less than 5.5%. On this clone itself: Its antigen is still unknown.

The study, taken as a whole, reports: Higher clonality was seen in lesional scalp than in normal scalp, especially in alopecia totalis/universalis.

V shed 5 bases and J 2 bases; nucleotides not matched to a gene: 5. CDR1 and CDR2 (germline): LGHNA, YSLEER. This CDR3 spans 15 amino acids. The sample was CD4+ T cells sorted from blood, taken at week 0. The receptor was derived from a human donor with alopecia areata. The gene calls are TRBV4-3 and TRBJ2-7, with 11 bases fitting TRBD2. CDR3 in amino acids: CASSRSSGGTYEQYF. The CDR3 nucleotides read TGCGCCAGCAGCAGATCTAGCGGGGGGACCTACGAGCAGTACTTC.